This TCR beta chain was identified during a study of T cell responses to AZD1222 COVID-19 vaccine (TCRdb year 2021). Looking at the study overall: AZD1222 recipients with second doses at about 4 weeks or about 12 weeks were pooled, because spike-specific TCR depth and breadth did not differ between schedules. TCR sequencing was performed for 230 to 250 trial participants, of whom around 200 were given two doses of AZD1222 and around 26 were given two doses of MenACWY control vaccine. Enrollment into the trials was organized by age into subgroups of 18-55, 56-69 and 70-plus years, and those subgroups contained approximately 150, 30 and 60 TCR-sequenced participants, respectively.

The time point tag for this specimen amounts to: baseline before first vaccination. Samples from vaccinated people were obtained from the UK trials COV001 and COV002, which included a single-blind randomized controlled phase 2/3 trial of AZD1222 (ChAdOx1 nCoV-19) in healthy adults. For TCRbeta chain sequencing, PBMC samples were collected from trial participants at day 0 and at day 28 after the second dose. V is clipped by 7 bases and J by 0 bases, and the sequence between their germline boundaries is 11 bases long. CDR1 and CDR2, looked up from the germline V gene (reference sequence), are LNHDA and SQIVND. There are 14 amino acids in the CDR3, from cysteine to phenylalanine inclusive. Here the CDR3 DNA is all that survives: 42 bases in frame from base 1. As concerns this clone: Its target antigen remains unknown. Per-base qualities were not stored, and no clone one base away is much larger.

The investigation overall reported the following: Epitopes outside the regions mutated in the B.1.351 and B.1.1.7 variants were reportedly recognized by nearly half of the unique spike-specific TCRs. Spike-specific TCR breadth and depth rose significantly after two AZD1222 doses compared with day 0 and with MenACWY recipients. The vaccine-associated CD4 TCRs covered the entire spike protein, and the dominant responses fell in regions 160-218 and 743-854. Because no samples from the day 14 peak response were available, repertoires could be characterized only after the peak T cell response. Conclusions about previously exposed vaccinees are limited, since just a handful of AZD1222 recipients were seropositive for SARS-CoV-2 at baseline. The 56-69-year group was small, and its depth increase did not reach significance, likely because of low power. Participants were mostly white British, with more females than males. The authors suggested clonal diversity may have been underestimated.

The CDR3 regions of human TCRbeta chains were analyzed by immunosequencing. Concerning the study's data processing: Repertoire TCRs were checked for matches against a reference library of SARS-CoV-2-specific TCRs that had been generated using the MIRA antigen-specificity platform. Breadth was defined as the fraction of unique TCRs that were SARS-CoV-2-associated. Depth was defined as the fraction of total T cells that were SARS-CoV-2-associated. Using the MIRA data, every spike-specific TCR was mapped to the spike region that the TCR reacted to and assigned to either a CD4 or a CD8 class. Log10-transformed breadth and depth values were compared by one-way ANOVA with Sidak's multiple comparisons tests. TCRdb's version of the immuneACCESS table is confined to in-frame rearrangements and falls short of the full clone set. An unresolved V gene accounts for under half of the shortfall where checked; the remainder is of unknown origin. V, J and clone size derive from that table, while D and trimming were established from the DNA sequence. This sample is represented by tens of thousands of clones; approximately 83% of them were singletons. The ten largest make up approximately 18% of the sample.

The sample in question was peripheral blood, obtained on day 0 of AZD1222 vaccination. This receptor was obtained from an adult in good health. This chain is built from TRBV19 and TRBJ2-3, with TRBD2 as a weak D call on 5 bases. The sequence in DNA is TGTGCCAGTAAGCTACTAGACAGCACAGATACGCAGTATTTT. Translation gives CASKLLDSTDTQYF.